These T cell receptor beta chains were read from a single sample in a study of CD8 T cells in Susac syndrome. MiXCR, run by TCRdb on the immunoSEQ multiplex PCR reads, gives a single entry per CDR3 protein. The sample holds tens of thousands of distinct CDR3 sequences, about 94% seen once. Sequencing was carried out using CD8+ T cells from PBMCs. The source is a human donor with multiple sclerosis. CDR3s include the opening cysteine and the closing phenylalanine or tryptophan. Fields, in order: V gene, D gene, J gene, clone size, CDR3 DNA, CDR3 protein. D genes are given only for firm matches. Clone size is not always given. Where it is, it says once, few, many or a class for expanded clones.

V: TRBV5-1; D: TRBD1; J: TRBJ2-4; size: once; DNA: TGCGCCAGCAGCTTCGGACAGGGTATCAAAAACATTCAGTACTTC; CDR3: CASSFGQGIKNIQYF
V: TRBV6-5; D: NA; J: TRBJ2-2; size: NA; DNA: TGTGCCAGCAGTTACTTCGGGGGCGATACCGGGGAGCTGTTTTTT; CDR3: CASSYFGGDTGELFF
V: TRBV3-1; D: NA; J: TRBJ1-3; size: NA; DNA: TGTGCCAGCAGCCATTCTGTCGGCTCTGGAAACACCATATATTTT; CDR3: CASSHSVGSGNTIYF
V: TRBV20-1; D: TRBD2; J: TRBJ2-7; size: few; DNA: TGCAGTGCTTCCGAACTAACTAGCGGGAGGGTCTACGAGCAGTACTTC; CDR3: CSASELTSGRVYEQYF
V: TRBV19; D: TRBD1; J: TRBJ1-5; size: once; DNA: TGTCCCAGGGATTGGGGGACAGGTCAACCGAATCAGCCCCAGCATTTT; CDR3: CPRDWGTGQPNQPQHF
V: TRBV6-5; D: NA; J: TRBJ1-5; size: NA; DNA: TGTGCCAGCAGTTTAACCGACAATCAGCCCCAGCATTTT; CDR3: CASSLTDNQPQHF
V: TRBV29-1; D: TRBD1; J: TRBJ1-1; size: NA; DNA: TGCAGCGGGCAGGGGGCTGAAGCTTTCTTT; CDR3: CSGQGAEAFF
V: TRBV5-1; D: NA; J: TRBJ2-1; size: NA; DNA: TGCGCCAGCAGCCCGGCGGTGAGCTCCTACAATGAGCAGTTCTTC; CDR3: CASSPAVSSYNEQFF
V: TRBV6-1; D: TRBD1; J: TRBJ1-2; size: NA; DNA: TGTGCCAGCAGTGAAGCGCTTCGGGGGCTGGACAGGGCGGGCTACACCTTC; CDR3: CASSEALRGLDRAGYTF
V: TRBV7-9; D: NA; J: TRBJ2-5; size: NA; DNA: TGTGCCAGCAGTCACCTCCAAGAGACCCAGTACTTC; CDR3: CASSHLQETQYF
V: TRBV7-9; D: TRBD2; J: TRBJ2-1; size: once; DNA: TGTGCCAGCAGCTCCGAGACTAGCCCAATAAATGAGCAGTTCTTC; CDR3: CASSSETSPINEQFF
V: TRBV6-6; D: NA; J: TRBJ1-5; size: NA; DNA: TGTGCCAGCAGTTACCACATGGGCAATCAGCCCCAGCATTTT; CDR3: CASSYHMGNQPQHF
V: TRBV12-3/TRBV12-4; D: TRBD1; J: TRBJ1-1; size: NA; DNA: TGTGCCAGCAGTTTTGGAGGGGGCAACACTGAAGCTTTCTTT; CDR3: CASSFGGGNTEAFF
V: TRBV7-2; D: NA; J: TRBJ2-3; size: NA; DNA: TGTGCCAGCAGCTCTAGCGCCACTAGCACAGATACGCAGTATTTT; CDR3: CASSSSATSTDTQYF
V: TRBV7-7; D: NA; J: TRBJ2-5; size: NA; DNA: TGTACTAGCAGCTTAGGTACCGGGGAGACCCAGTACTTC; CDR3: CTSSLGTGETQYF
V: TRBV15; D: NA; J: TRBJ2-7; size: NA; DNA: TGTGCCACCAGCAGAGATAGGTCCTTCGACGCTTACGAGCAGTACTTC; CDR3: CATSRDRSFDAYEQYF
V: TRBV29-1; D: TRBD1; J: TRBJ2-1; size: NA; DNA: TGCAGCGTTGATGACCGGGACAGGAGGAATGAGCAGTTCTTC; CDR3: CSVDDRDRRNEQFF
V: TRBV3-1; D: NA; J: TRBJ2-4; size: once; DNA: TGTGCCAGCAGCGTGGGGCGACGTACAAACATTCAGTACTTC; CDR3: CASSVGRRTNIQYF
V: TRBV19; D: NA; J: TRBJ1-1; size: NA; DNA: TGTGCCAGTAGTATATCATATGAGGCCCTTCGAGTTGGAGCTTTCTTT; CDR3: CASSISYEALRVGAFF
V: TRBV7-2; D: NA; J: TRBJ2-7; size: NA; DNA: TGTGCCAGCAGTAAGACTCAGGTCTTGACCTCCTACGAGCAGTACTTC; CDR3: CASSKTQVLTSYEQYF
V: TRBV11-2; D: TRBD2; J: TRBJ2-3; size: NA; DNA: TGTGCCAGCAGCTTAGTGGCTAGCGGTCGACGTACAGATACGCAGTATTTT; CDR3: CASSLVASGRRTDTQYF
V: TRBV30; D: NA; J: TRBJ2-7; size: NA; DNA: TGTGCCTGGAGCGCCACCTACGAGCAGTACTTC; CDR3: CAWSATYEQYF
V: TRBV6-2/TRBV6-3; D: TRBD2; J: TRBJ2-7; size: NA; DNA: TGTGCCAGCAGTCGACTAGCGGGGGAGCAGTACTTC; CDR3: CASSRLAGEQYF
V: TRBV19; D: NA; J: TRBJ2-1; size: once; DNA: TGTGCCAGTAGTATTCAGTCACCAGCACCGGAGCAGTTCTTC; CDR3: CASSIQSPAPEQFF
V: TRBV2; D: NA; J: TRBJ2-7; size: NA; DNA: TGTGCCAGCACCACCGGATCCTACGAGCAGTACTTC; CDR3: CASTTGSYEQYF
V: TRBV5-4; D: NA; J: TRBJ2-2; size: few; DNA: TGTGCCAGCAGGCCGAACACCGGGGAGCTGTTTTTT; CDR3: CASRPNTGELFF
V: TRBV29-1; D: NA; J: TRBJ2-1; size: NA; DNA: TGCAGCGTTGATAAGGAGGGAAGGGATGAGCAGTTCTTC; CDR3: CSVDKEGRDEQFF
V: TRBV5-4; D: NA; J: TRBJ1-1; size: NA; DNA: TGTGCCAGCCACCCCAGCCTCGGGAACACTGAAGCTTTCTTT; CDR3: CASHPSLGNTEAFF
V: TRBV29-1; D: NA; J: TRBJ2-4; size: NA; DNA: TGCAGCGTTGAAGGGACGGATGCCAAAAACATTCAGTACTTC; CDR3: CSVEGTDAKNIQYF
V: TRBV27; D: TRBD1; J: TRBJ2-7; size: NA; DNA: TGTGCCAGCAGTGCACAGGGGTCCTACGAGCAGTACTTC; CDR3: CASSAQGSYEQYF